This T cell receptor beta chain originates from a study of graft-versus-host responses after intestinal transplantation. Background on the study: Anti-thymocyte globulin induction preceded two to three years of tacrolimus and steroid maintenance in all recipients.

CDR1 and CDR2 (germline): LGHNA, YSLEER. Trimming stripped 1 base from V and 1 base from J, with 10 bases between. The CDR3 is made up of 15 amino acids. Clones were sequenced by immunoSEQ multiplex PCR, and TCRdb holds only the in-frame ones, with some missing. The sample consists of about 39,000 clones, 90% to 95% of them appearing once. For this clone: Its antigen is not identified.

The clonotype originates from a human donor who was the organ donor for an intestinal transplant. The sequencing used unstimulated CD8+ T cells sorted from spleen or lymph node cells, collected before transplant. The genes are TRBV4-3 and TRBJ2-5; possibly TRBD2 for D (5 bases). CDR3 nucleotides: TGCGCCAGCAGCCAAGGGGCTAGCCTCCAAGAGACCCAGTACTTC. It translates to CASSQGASLQETQYF.